The rows below give T cell receptor beta chains drawn from one sample of a study of early stage breast cancer tumors. TCRdb keeps only in-frame clones here, not all; method: immunoSEQ multiplex PCR. The table shows around 60,000 clones, with roughly 80% occurring only once. Sequences were obtained from blood. All receptors derive from a person aged 30 to 39 with breast cancer. Each CDR3 is given with its conserved first and last residue. The D gene is left open where the match is weak. Clone size, where shown, is once, few, many, or a class for clones that have expanded.

size	V	J	D	DNA	CDR3
few	TRBV7-9	TRBJ2-2	TRBD1	TGTGCCAGCAGCTTTTTGCAGGGGGACACCGGGGAGCTGTTTTTT	CASSFLQGDTGELFF
NA	TRBV4-3	TRBJ1-1	NA	TGCGCCAGCAGCCCCGGGGGCAGGGTGAACACTGAAGCTTTCTTT	CASSPGGRVNTEAFF
few	TRBV7-9	TRBJ1-2	TRBD1	TGTGCCAGCAGCTTACGGACAGGGGGCACGTATGGCTACACCTTC	CASSLRTGGTYGYTF
NA	TRBV30	TRBJ1-6	NA	TGTGCCTGGAGTGGTGGCTATTCTAATTCACCCCTCCACTTT	CAWSGGYSNSPLHF
NA	TRBV7-2	TRBJ2-1	NA	TGTGCCAGCAGCTCACAGGTTAGGCTAGAGAATGAGCAGTTCTTC	CASSSQVRLENEQFF
NA	TRBV4-1	TRBJ2-1	TRBD2	TGCGCCAGCAGCCAAGTTTCTAGCGGGAGCTTGGGCGGCTACAATGAGCAGTTCTTC	CASSQVSSGSLGGYNEQFF
NA	TRBV5-1	TRBJ2-7	NA	TGCGCCAGCAGCTTGGTTTTAGCGAGAGGAGGCTACGAGCAGTACTTC	CASSLVLARGGYEQYF
NA	TRBV9	TRBJ1-2	TRBD1	TGTGCCAGCAGCGAAATAGTAGGGACAGGGGGCGGCTACACCTTC	CASSEIVGTGGGYTF
NA	TRBV7-9	TRBJ2-5	NA	TGTGCCAGCAGCCAAGGGGTCGGGGGCGCGGGGTCGGAGACCCAGTACTTC	CASSQGVGGAGSETQYF
NA	TRBV27	TRBJ2-7	NA	TGTGCCAGCAGTTTAACAGGGTCCTACGAGCAGTACTTC	CASSLTGSYEQYF
NA	TRBV6-5	TRBJ2-1	NA	TGTGCCAGCAGTTACGGGCGGCGTAGGGGCAATGAGCAGTTCTTC	CASSYGRRRGNEQFF
NA	TRBV30	TRBJ2-5	NA	TGTGCCTGGAGTGTTCGAGCGTCCGAGACCCAGTACTTC	CAWSVRASETQYF
NA	TRBV6-5	TRBJ2-7	NA	TGTGCCAGCACCCCGGACGGCTCCTACGAGCAGTACTTC	CASTPDGSYEQYF
NA	TRBV7-6	TRBJ2-2	NA	TGTGCCAGCAGCTTAGGTGACAGGCACCGGGAGCTGTTTTTT	CASSLGDRHRELFF
NA	TRBV10-1	TRBJ2-3	TRBD2	TGCGCCAGCAGTGAAGGACTAGCTGAAACAGATACGCAGTATTTT	CASSEGLAETDTQYF
NA	TRBV7-7	TRBJ2-1	NA	TGTGCTAGCAGCTTCCTGAACGGGAAGGATGAGCAGTTCTTC	CASSFLNGKDEQFF
once	TRBV5-1	TRBJ2-7	TRBD2	TGCGCCAGCAGTAGTCTAGCGGGAGACTTCTACGAGCAGTACTTC	CASSSLAGDFYEQYF